A single TCR beta chain is shown here with its context. The data were taken from a study of OX40 agonist ivuxolimab in advanced cancers. Study-wide background: Patients received the agonistic anti-OX40 (CD134) antibody ivuxolimab.

Sequencing was performed with immunoSEQ multiplex PCR; in TCRdb, only in-frame clones are kept and a portion is missing. Among almost 65,000 clones listed, 65% to 90% were seen once. V lost 6 bases and J lost 3, with 11 bases in between. The length of the CDR3 is 14 residues. From germline, CDR1 is SNHLY and CDR2 FYNNEI. This sequence was found in an adult with an advanced solid tumor such as melanoma, head and neck, liver or kidney cancer. This specimen was CD4+ or CD8+ T cells sorted from blood, taken in a trial of the OX40 agonist ivuxolimab. The chain links TRBV2 to TRBJ1-4; TRBD1 is a possible D gene (6 bases). The CDR3 loop reads CASSPTGANEKLFF. DNA of the CDR3: TGTGCCAGCAGCCCGACAGGAGCTAATGAAAAACTGTTTTTT.